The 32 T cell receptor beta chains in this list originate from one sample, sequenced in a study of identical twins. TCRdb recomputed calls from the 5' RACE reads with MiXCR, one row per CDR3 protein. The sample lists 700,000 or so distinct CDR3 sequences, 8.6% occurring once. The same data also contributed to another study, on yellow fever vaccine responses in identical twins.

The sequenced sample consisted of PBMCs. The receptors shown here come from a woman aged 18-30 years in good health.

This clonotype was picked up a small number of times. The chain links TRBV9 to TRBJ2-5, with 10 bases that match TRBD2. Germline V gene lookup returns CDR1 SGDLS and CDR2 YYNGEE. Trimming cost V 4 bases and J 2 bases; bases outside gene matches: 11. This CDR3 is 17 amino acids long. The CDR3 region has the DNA TGTGCCAGCAGCCTCCGACTAGCGGGCCAGATACAAGAGACCCAGTACTTC. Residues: CASSLRLAGQIQETQYF.

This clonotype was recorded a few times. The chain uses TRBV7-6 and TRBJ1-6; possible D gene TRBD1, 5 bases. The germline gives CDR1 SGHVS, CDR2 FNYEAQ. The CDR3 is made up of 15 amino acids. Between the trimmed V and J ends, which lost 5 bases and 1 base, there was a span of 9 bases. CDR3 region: CASSPGRSYNSPLHF. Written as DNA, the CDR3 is TGTGCCAGCAGCCCGGGACGGTCCTATAATTCACCCCTCCACTTT.

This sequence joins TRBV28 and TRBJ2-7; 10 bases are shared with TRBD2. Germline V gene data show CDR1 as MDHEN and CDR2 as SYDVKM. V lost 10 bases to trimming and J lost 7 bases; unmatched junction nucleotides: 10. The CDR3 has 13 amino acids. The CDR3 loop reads CATLAGDGREQYF. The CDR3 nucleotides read TGTGCCACCCTAGCGGGGGACGGTCGGGAGCAGTACTTC.

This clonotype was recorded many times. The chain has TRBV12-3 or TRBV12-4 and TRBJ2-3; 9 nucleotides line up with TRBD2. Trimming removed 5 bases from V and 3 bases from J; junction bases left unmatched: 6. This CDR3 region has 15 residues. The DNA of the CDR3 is TGTGCCAGCAGTACCGGGACTAGCACAACAGATACGCAGTATTTT. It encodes CASSTGTSTTDTQYF.

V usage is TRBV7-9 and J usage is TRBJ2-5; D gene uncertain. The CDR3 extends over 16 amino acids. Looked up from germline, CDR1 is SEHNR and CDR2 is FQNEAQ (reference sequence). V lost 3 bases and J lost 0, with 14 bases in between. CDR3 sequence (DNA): TGTGCCAGCAGCTTTTTGTCCTCCGATAACCAAGAGACCCAGTACTTC. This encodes CASSFLSSDNQETQYF.

CDR3 in amino acids: CATSRGGRQGAYEQYF. The CDR3 bases are TGTGCCACCAGCAGGGGAGGGCGACAGGGGGCCTACGAGCAGTACTTC. The rearrangement uses TRBV15 and TRBJ2-7; 9 nucleotides match TRBD1. CDR3 length: 16 residues. Looked up from germline, CDR1 is LNHNV and CDR2 is YYDKDF (reference sequence). Trimming took 3 bases from V and 2 from J; bases not matched to a gene: 8.

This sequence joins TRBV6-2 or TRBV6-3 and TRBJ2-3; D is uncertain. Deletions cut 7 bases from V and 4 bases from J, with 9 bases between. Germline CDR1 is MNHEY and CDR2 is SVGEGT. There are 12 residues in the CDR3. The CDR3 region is CASTKNADTQYF. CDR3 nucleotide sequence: TGTGCCAGCACCAAAAACGCAGATACGCAGTATTTT.

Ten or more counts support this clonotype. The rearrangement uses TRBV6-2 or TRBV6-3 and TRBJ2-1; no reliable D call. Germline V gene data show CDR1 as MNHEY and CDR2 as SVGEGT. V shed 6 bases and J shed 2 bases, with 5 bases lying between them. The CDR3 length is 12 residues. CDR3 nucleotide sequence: TGTGCCAGCAGCACTCCCTACAATGAGCAGTTCTTC. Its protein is CASSTPYNEQFF.

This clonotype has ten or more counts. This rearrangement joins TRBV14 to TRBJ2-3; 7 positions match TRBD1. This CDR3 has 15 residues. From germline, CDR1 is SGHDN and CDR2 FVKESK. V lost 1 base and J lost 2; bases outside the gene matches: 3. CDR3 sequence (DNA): TGTGCCAGCAGCCAAGGGGACAGAGACACAGATACGCAGTATTTT. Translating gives CASSQGDRDTDTQYF.

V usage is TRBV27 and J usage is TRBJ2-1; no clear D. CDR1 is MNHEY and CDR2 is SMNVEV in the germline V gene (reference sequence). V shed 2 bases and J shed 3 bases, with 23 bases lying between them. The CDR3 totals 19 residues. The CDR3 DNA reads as TGTGCCAGCAGTTTAGGGTTGGACCCTCGGGCCGGAGTCTACAATGAGCAGTTCTTC. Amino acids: CASSLGLDPRAGVYNEQFF.

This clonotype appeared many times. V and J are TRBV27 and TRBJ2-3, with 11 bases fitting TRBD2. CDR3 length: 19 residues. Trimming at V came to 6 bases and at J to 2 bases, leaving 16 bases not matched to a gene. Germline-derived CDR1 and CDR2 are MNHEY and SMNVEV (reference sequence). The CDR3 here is CASRQLAGDRLGATDTQYF. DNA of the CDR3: TGTGCCAGCAGGCAACTAGCGGGAGATCGGTTGGGTGCCACAGATACGCAGTATTTT.

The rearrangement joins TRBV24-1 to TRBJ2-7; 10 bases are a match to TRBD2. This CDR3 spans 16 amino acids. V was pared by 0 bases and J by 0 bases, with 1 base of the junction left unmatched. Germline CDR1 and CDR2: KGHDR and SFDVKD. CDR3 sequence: CATSDLRTSGSYEQYF. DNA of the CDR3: TGTGCCACCAGTGATTTGAGGACTAGCGGCTCCTACGAGCAGTACTTC.

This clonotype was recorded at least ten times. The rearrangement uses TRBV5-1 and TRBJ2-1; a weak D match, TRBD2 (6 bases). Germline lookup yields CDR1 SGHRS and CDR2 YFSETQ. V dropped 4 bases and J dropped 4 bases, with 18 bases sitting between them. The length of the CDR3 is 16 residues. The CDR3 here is CASSAGNRGTYNEQFF. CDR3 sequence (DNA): TGCGCCAGCAGCGCGGGGAACCGGGGGACGTACAATGAGCAGTTCTTC.

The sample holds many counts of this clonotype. This CDR3 reads CAISESPVQETQYF. The CDR3 region has the DNA TGTGCCATCAGTGAGTCCCCAGTCCAAGAGACCCAGTACTTC. The V call is TRBV10-3, the J call TRBJ2-5, with D uncertain. Germline V gene sequence: CDR1 ENHRY, CDR2 SYGVKD. Trimming stripped 0 bases from V and 1 base from J, with 6 bases between. CDR3 length equals 14 residues.

This CDR3 is CSARDTSGGVKTGELFF. The CDR3 DNA reads as TGCAGTGCTAGAGATACCAGCGGGGGGGTTAAAACCGGGGAGCTGTTTTTT. The gene calls are TRBV20-1 and TRBJ2-2; 10 bases agree with TRBD2. Trimming removed 0 bases from V and 5 bases from J; junction bases left unmatched: 9. CDR3 length: 17 residues. CDR1 is DFQATT, CDR2 SNEGSKA, per germline (reference sequence).

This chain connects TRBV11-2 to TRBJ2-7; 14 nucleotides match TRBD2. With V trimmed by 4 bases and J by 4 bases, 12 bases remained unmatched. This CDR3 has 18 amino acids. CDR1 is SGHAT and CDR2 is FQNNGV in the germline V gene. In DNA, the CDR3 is TGTGCCAGCAGCTCCATTTTAACCGGGACTAGCGGGAGTTACGAGCAGTACTTC. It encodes CASSSILTGTSGSYEQYF.

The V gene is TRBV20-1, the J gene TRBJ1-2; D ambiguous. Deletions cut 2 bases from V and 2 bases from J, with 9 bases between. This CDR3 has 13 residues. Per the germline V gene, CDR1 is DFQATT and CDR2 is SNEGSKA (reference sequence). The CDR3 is CSARNDGNYGYTF. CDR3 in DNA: TGCAGTGCTAGAAATGACGGGAACTATGGCTACACCTTC.

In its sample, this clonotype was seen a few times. The CDR3 loop reads CASSHGTSGGSGYEQYF. CDR3 sequence (DNA): TGCGCCAGCAGCCACGGGACTAGCGGGGGTTCAGGCTACGAGCAGTACTTC. The chain links TRBV5-1 to TRBJ2-7; TRBD2 matches 14 bases. The CDR3 has 17 amino acids. Germline-derived CDR1 and CDR2 are SGHRS and YFSETQ. With 4 bases clipped from V and 3 bases from J, the junction kept 9 bases outside the gene matches.

The CDR3, as DNA: TGCGCCAGCAGCGTCCGGGACCTATACGTTCATGAGCAGTTCTTC. Amino acid sequence: CASSVRDLYVHEQFF. The chain carries TRBV5-1 and TRBJ2-1; TRBD1 or TRBD2 may be the D gene (5 bases each). This CDR3 has 15 amino acids. Germline CDR1 SGHRS, CDR2 YFSETQ. Deletions cut 4 bases from V and 8 bases from J, with 19 bases between.

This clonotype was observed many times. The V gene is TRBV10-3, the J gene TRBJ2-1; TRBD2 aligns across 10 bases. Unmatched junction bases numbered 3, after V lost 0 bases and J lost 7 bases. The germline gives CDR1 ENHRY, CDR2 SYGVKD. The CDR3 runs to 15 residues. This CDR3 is CAISESLAGNNEQFF. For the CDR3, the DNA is TGTGCCATCAGTGAGTCACTAGCGGGAAATAATGAGCAGTTCTTC.

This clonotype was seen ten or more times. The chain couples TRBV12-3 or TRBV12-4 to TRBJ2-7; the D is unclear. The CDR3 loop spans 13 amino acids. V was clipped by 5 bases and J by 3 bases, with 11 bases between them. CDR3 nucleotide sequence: TGTGCCAGCAGTCCGGATCCCCTCTACGAGCAGTACTTC. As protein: CASSPDPLYEQYF.

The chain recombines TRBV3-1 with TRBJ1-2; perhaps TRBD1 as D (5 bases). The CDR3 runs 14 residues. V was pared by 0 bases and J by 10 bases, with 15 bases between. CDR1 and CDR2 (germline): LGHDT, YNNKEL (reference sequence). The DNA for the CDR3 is TGTGCCAGCAGCCAAGAGTATGGGACTCCGTTCTACACCTTC. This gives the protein CASSQEYGTPFYTF.

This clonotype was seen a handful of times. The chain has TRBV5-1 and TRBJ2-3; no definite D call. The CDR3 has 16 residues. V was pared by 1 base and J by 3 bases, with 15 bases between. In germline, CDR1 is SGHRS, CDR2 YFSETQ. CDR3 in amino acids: CASSLRGSAVTDTQYF. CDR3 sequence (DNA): TGCGCCAGCAGCTTGCGCGGTTCGGCAGTTACAGATACGCAGTATTTT.

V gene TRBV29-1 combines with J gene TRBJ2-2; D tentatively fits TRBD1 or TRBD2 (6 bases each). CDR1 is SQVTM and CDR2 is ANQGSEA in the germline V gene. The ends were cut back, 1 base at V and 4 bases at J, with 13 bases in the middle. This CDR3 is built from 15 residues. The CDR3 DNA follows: TGCAGCGTTGAAGTGGAAAGGGGGGTCACCGGGGAGCTGTTTTTT. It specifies CSVEVERGVTGELFF.

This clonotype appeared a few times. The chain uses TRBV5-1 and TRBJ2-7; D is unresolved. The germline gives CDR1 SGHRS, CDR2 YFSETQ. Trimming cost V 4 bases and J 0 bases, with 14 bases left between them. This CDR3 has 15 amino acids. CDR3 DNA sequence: TGCGCCAGCAGCCCGACCCCCAAATTCTCCTACGAGCAGTACTTC. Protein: CASSPTPKFSYEQYF.

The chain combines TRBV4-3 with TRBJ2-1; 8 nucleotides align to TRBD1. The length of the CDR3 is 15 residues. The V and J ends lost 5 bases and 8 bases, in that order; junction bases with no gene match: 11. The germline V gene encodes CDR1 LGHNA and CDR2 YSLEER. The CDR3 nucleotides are TGCGCCAGCAGCGTCGGGACAGGAATTGGGGATGAGCAGTTCTTC. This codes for CASSVGTGIGDEQFF.

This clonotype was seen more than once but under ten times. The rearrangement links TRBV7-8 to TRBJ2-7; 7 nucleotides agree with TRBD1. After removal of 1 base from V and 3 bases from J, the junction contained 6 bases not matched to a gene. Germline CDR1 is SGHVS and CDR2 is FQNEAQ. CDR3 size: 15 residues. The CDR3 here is CASSLGGTALYEQYF. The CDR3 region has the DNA TGTGCCAGCAGCTTAGGTGGGACAGCTCTCTACGAGCAGTACTTC.

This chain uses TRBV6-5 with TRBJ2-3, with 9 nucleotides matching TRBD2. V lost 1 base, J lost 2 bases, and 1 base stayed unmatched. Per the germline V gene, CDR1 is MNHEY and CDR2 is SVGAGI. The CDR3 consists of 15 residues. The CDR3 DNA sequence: TGTGCCAGCAGTTACTTAGCGGGAGACACAGATACGCAGTATTTT. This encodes CASSYLAGDTDTQYF.

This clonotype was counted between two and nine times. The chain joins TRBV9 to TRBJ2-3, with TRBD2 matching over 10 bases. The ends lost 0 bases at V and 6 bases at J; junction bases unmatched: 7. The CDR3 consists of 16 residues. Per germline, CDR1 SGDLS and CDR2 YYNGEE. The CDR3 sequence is CASSVATSGASDTQYF. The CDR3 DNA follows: TGTGCCAGCAGCGTAGCTACTAGCGGGGCCAGCGATACGCAGTATTTT.

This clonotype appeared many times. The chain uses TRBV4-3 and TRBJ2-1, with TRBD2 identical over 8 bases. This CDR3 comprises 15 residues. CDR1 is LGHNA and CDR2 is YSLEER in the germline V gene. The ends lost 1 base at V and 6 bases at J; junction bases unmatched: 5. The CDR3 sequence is CASSQGGLVGNEQFF. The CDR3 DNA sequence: TGCGCCAGCAGCCAAGGGGGACTAGTGGGCAATGAGCAGTTCTTC.

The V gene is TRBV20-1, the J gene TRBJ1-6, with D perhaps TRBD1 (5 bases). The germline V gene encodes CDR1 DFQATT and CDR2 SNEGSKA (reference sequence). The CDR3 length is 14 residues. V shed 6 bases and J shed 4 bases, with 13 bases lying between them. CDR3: CSAPGRGYNSPLHF. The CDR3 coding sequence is TGCAGTGCCCCAGGGCGAGGGTATAATTCACCCCTCCACTTT.

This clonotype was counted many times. The chain's CDR3 is CASSRTGTTNEKLFF. DNA for the CDR3: TGTGCCAGCAGTCGGACGGGAACAACTAATGAAAAACTGTTTTTT. The chain carries TRBV28 and TRBJ1-4; D gene uncertain. Germline values: CDR1 MDHEN, CDR2 SYDVKM. CDR3 length equals 15 residues. V was trimmed by 5 bases and J by 0 bases, leaving 10 bases between them.